This TCR beta chain was sequenced for a study of OX40 agonist ivuxolimab in advanced cancers. General observations from the study: Those patients achieving a partial response at 0.1-3.0 mg/kg showed among the lowest clonal expansion.

As for this clone: Its cognate antigen is unknown.

The assay was immunoSEQ multiplex PCR, and TCRdb's table has in-frame clones only and misses some. Seen here are 85,000 to 100,000 clones, roughly 94% observed once, and the top ten hold less than 0.2%. This clonotype was sampled from an adult with an advanced solid tumor such as melanoma, head and neck, liver or kidney cancer. This specimen was CD4+ or CD8+ T cells sorted from blood, taken in a trial of the OX40 agonist ivuxolimab.

This CDR3 is CAISESKAGAYNEQFF. In DNA form, the CDR3 reads TGTGCCATCAGTGAGTCGAAAGCGGGAGCCTACAATGAGCAGTTCTTC. The V call is TRBV10-3, the J call TRBJ2-1; 8 bases align to TRBD2. Germline V gene data show CDR1 as ENHRY and CDR2 as SYGVKD. Trimming at V came to 0 bases and at J to 2 bases, leaving 3 bases not matched to a gene. The CDR3 sequence is 16 residues long.